One and the same sample provided the 24 T cell receptor beta chains below, sequenced in a study of siplizumab effects on memory and regulatory T cells. The assay was immunoSEQ multiplex PCR, and TCRdb's table has in-frame clones only and misses some. This table has some 100,000 clones, roughly nine tenths appearing once. Source material: Tregs sorted from blood. These receptors all come from a human donor in good health.

The chain uses TRBV5-1 and TRBJ2-5, with 10 bases aligning to TRBD2. The J segment lost 2 bases and the V segment lost 4 bases, leaving 8 bases of the junction unmatched. Germline V gene lookup returns CDR1 SGHRS and CDR2 YFSETQ. CDR3 length equals 16 residues. The CDR3 coding sequence is TGCGCCAGCAGCAAACTAGCGGGGAGCTCACAAGAGACCCAGTACTTC. This sequence encodes CASSKLAGSSQETQYF.

The chain combines TRBV5-1 with TRBJ2-3, with D maybe TRBD2 (5 bases). CDR3 length: 15 amino acids. Germline-derived CDR1 and CDR2 are SGHRS and YFSETQ. Trimming removed 2 bases from V and 5 bases from J, with 15 bases in between. The CDR3 DNA is TGCGCCAGCAGCTTACAATACCAACGGGGAGATACGCAGTATTTT. Its protein product is CASSLQYQRGDTQYF.

The CDR3 nucleotides read TGTGCCAGCACCCCGGGACTAGTCGGCCCCTACGAGCAGTACTTC. It is translated as CASTPGLVGPYEQYF. This chain links TRBV2 with TRBJ2-7, with 8 bases that match TRBD2. The CDR3 sequence is 15 residues long. Germline V gene sequence: CDR1 SNHLY, CDR2 FYNNEI. The V gene end was trimmed by 7 bases and the J gene end by 2 bases; junction bases not matched to a gene: 10.

V and J are TRBV5-6 and TRBJ2-3; 9 bases map to TRBD1. V lost 4 bases, J lost 6 bases, and 12 bases stayed unmatched. Germline V lookup: CDR1 SGHDT, CDR2 YYEEEE. The CDR3 is made up of 16 amino acids. The CDR3 protein is CASSAAGTGFPDTQYF. CDR3 coding DNA: TGTGCCAGCAGCGCAGCCGGGACAGGGTTTCCCGATACGCAGTATTTT.

This chain connects TRBV6-5 to TRBJ2-7, with 7 bases matching TRBD2. J lost 5 bases, V lost 0 bases, and 10 bases had no gene match. Germline CDR1 and CDR2: MNHEY and SVGAGI. The length of the CDR3 is 16 residues. The CDR3 loop is CASSYSASGSVDEQYF. DNA for the CDR3: TGTGCCAGCAGTTACTCGGCTAGCGGATCAGTTGACGAGCAGTACTTC.

This clone was picked up a small number of times. The chain has TRBV14 and TRBJ1-1; 7 bases are shared with TRBD1. The V gene end was trimmed by 6 bases and the J gene end by 1 base; junction bases not matched to a gene: 5. Germline CDR1 and CDR2: SGHDN and FVKESK. This CDR3 has 14 amino acids. DNA for the CDR3: TGTGCCAGCAGTCGACAGGGTGGGAACACTGAAGCTTTCTTT. Translating it yields CASSRQGGNTEAFF.

The chain is built from TRBV6-6 and TRBJ2-7, with TRBD2 matching 11 bases. The V and J ends lost 2 bases and 3 bases, in that order; junction bases with no gene match: 3. The CDR3 extends over 15 amino acids. Germline loops: CDR1 MNHNY, CDR2 SVGAGI (reference sequence). Written as DNA, the CDR3 is TGTGCCAGCAGTTACGTGACTAGCGGGATCTACGAGCAGTACTTC. Its translation is CASSYVTSGIYEQYF.

This chain uses TRBV2 with TRBJ1-1; no clear D gene. V shed 1 base and J shed 0 bases, with 9 bases lying between them. Germline assignment: CDR1 SNHLY and CDR2 FYNNEI. The length of the CDR3 is 15 residues. CDR3 sequence: CASSEGLTMNTEAFF. In DNA, the CDR3 is TGTGCCAGCAGTGAAGGGCTGACCATGAACACTGAAGCTTTCTTT.

The rearrangement joins TRBV29-1 to TRBJ2-1; TRBD2 aligns across 8 bases. From germline, CDR1 is SQVTM and CDR2 ANQGSEA. V dropped 1 base and J dropped 8; count of bases not matched to a gene: 10. The CDR3 runs 15 residues. CDR3 amino acids: CSVEGKREKFYEQFF. The CDR3 region has the DNA TGCAGCGTTGAAGGGAAGCGGGAGAAATTCTATGAGCAGTTCTTC.

The chain carries TRBV6-5 and TRBJ1-4, with 9 bases lining up with TRBD1. V was pared by 4 bases and J by 4 bases, with 7 bases of the junction left unmatched. The V gene's germline CDR1 is MNHEY and CDR2 SVGAGI. There are 16 residues in the CDR3. CDR3 sequence (DNA): TGTGCCAGCAGTTTGACAGGGGGAGCGGGTAATGAAAAACTGTTTTTT. Translating gives CASSLTGGAGNEKLFF.

The rearrangement joins TRBV5-1 to TRBJ1-2; no firm D call. V lost 5 bases and J 1 base, leaving 6 bases between the germline ends. The CDR3 length is 12 residues. CDR1 is SGHRS and CDR2 is YFSETQ in the germline V gene. Here the CDR3 DNA reads TGCGCCAGCAGGTCCCTTAACTATGGCTACACCTTC. Residues: CASRSLNYGYTF.

The rearrangement uses TRBV4-2 and TRBJ2-4, with TRBD2 matching over 10 bases. J gave up 4 bases and V 0 bases, and 6 bases lay outside the gene matches. The CDR3 spans 17 residues. The V gene's germline CDR1 is LGHNA and CDR2 YNFKEQ. This chain's CDR3 is CASSQDVGLATKNIQYF. For the CDR3, the DNA is TGTGCCAGCAGCCAAGATGTGGGACTAGCGACAAAAAACATTCAGTACTTC.

This chain links TRBV5-6 with TRBJ2-2, with 9 bases that match TRBD2. Unmatched junction bases numbered 6, after V lost 3 bases and J lost 0 bases. This CDR3 region has 17 residues. In germline, CDR1 is SGHDT, CDR2 YYEEEE. CDR3 nucleotide sequence: TGTGCCAGCAGCTACGGGGGCGGGAGGGCGAACACCGGGGAGCTGTTTTTT. It is translated as CASSYGGGRANTGELFF. The complete variable domain, with remaining parts taken from reference TRBV5-6 and TRBJ2-2, reads DAGVTQSPTHLIKTRGQQVTLRCSPKSGHDTVSWYQQALGQGPQFIFQYYEEEERQRGNFPDRFSGHQFPNYSSELNVNALLLGDSALYLCASSYGGGRANTGELFFGEGSRLTVL.

V and J are TRBV6-6 and TRBJ1-4; no clear D gene. V dropped 5 bases and J dropped 7 bases, with 14 bases sitting between them. Germline V gene lookup returns CDR1 MNHNY and CDR2 SVGAGI (reference sequence). This CDR3 comprises 14 residues. The CDR3 loop reads CASSPGAPGEKLFF. The CDR3 nucleotides read TGTGCCAGCAGTCCCGGAGCCCCCGGTGAAAAACTGTTTTTT.

The chain links TRBV6-1 to TRBJ1-6; D gene ambiguous. Germline-derived CDR1 and CDR2 are MNHNS and SASEGT. Trimming removed 0 bases at V and 9 bases at J, with 3 bases between. This CDR3 comprises 12 residues. Here the CDR3 reads CASSEALSPLHF. For the CDR3, the DNA is TGTGCCAGCAGTGAAGCGCTTTCACCCCTCCACTTT.

This chain uses TRBV28 with TRBJ1-5; D remains unclear. Germline CDR1 and CDR2: MDHEN and SYDVKM. The CDR3 is 12 residues long. Trimming removed 11 bases from V and 0 bases from J, with 8 bases in between. The CDR3 DNA sequence: TGTGCCGGAGCGTATAGCAATCAGCCCCAGCATTTT. It specifies CAGAYSNQPQHF. Variable domain in full (rest from reference TRBV28 and TRBJ1-5): DVKVTQSSRYLVKRTGEKVFLECVQDMDHENMFWYRQDPGLGLRLIYFSYDVKMKEKGDIPEGYSVSREKKERFSLILESASTNQTSMYLCAGAYSNQPQHFGDGTRLSIL.

DNA of the CDR3: TGTGCCAGTGGGGTTCAGGGCCCCTACAATGAGCAGTTCTTC. The encoded protein is CASGVQGPYNEQFF. The chain has TRBV10-3 and TRBJ2-1, with D possibly TRBD1 on 5 matching bases. The CDR3 contains 14 residues. The germline V and J ends were trimmed by 10 bases and 2 bases, with 15 bases remaining between them. Germline V gives CDR1 ENHRY, CDR2 SYGVKD.

The V gene is TRBV5-4, the J gene TRBJ1-4; the D gene is possibly TRBD1 (5 bases). The CDR3 is 17 residues long. Germline V gene sequence: CDR1 SGHNT, CDR2 YYREEE (reference sequence). Trimming cost V 3 bases and J 3 bases, with 18 bases left between them. The CDR3 nucleotides read TGTGCCAGCAGCTGGAGACTCGGAGGGGCGGCTAATGAAAAACTGTTTTTT. Its translation: CASSWRLGGAANEKLFF.

The V gene is TRBV5-4, the J gene TRBJ1-1; TRBD1 agrees at 8 bases. The V segment lost 2 bases and the J segment 7 bases; nucleotides outside the gene matches: 4. The germline V gene encodes CDR1 SGHNT and CDR2 YYREEE (reference sequence). The CDR3 is made up of 13 amino acids. The CDR3 DNA sequence: TGTGCCAGCAGCTTTGACAGGGGACTTGAAGCTTTCTTT. Amino acid sequence: CASSFDRGLEAFF.

The chain uses TRBV2 and TRBJ2-7; no firm D call. The CDR3 loop spans 15 amino acids. Per the germline V gene, CDR1 is SNHLY and CDR2 is FYNNEI. V gave up 2 bases and J gave up 2 bases, with 13 bases separating them. In DNA, the CDR3 is TGTGCCAGCAGTGAAAATGAAAGGGCGGCCTACGAGCAGTACTTC. The encoded protein is CASSENERAAYEQYF.

The CDR3 region is CASALPSGTGGMNTEAFF. The CDR3 nucleotides are TGTGCTAGTGCCCTGCCGTCCGGGACAGGGGGAATGAACACTGAAGCTTTCTTT. This chain connects TRBV12-5 to TRBJ1-1, with 11 bases lining up with TRBD1. The germline V gene encodes CDR1 LGHNT and CDR2 FRNRAP. With V trimmed by 7 bases and J by 0 bases, 13 bases remained unmatched. The CDR3 contains 18 residues.

CDR3 DNA: TGTGCCAGCAGTTACTCGTGGTCCCTAGCCAAAAACATTCAGTACTTC. It codes for CASSYSWSLAKNIQYF. The chain is built from TRBV6-5 and TRBJ2-4; D not certain. The germline V gene has CDR1 MNHEY and CDR2 SVGAGI. V was clipped by 0 bases and J by 0 bases, with 9 bases between them. The CDR3 runs 16 residues.

The CDR3 region has the DNA TGTGCCAGTAGTCGTCCCGGGACCTATAATCAGCCCCAGCATTTT. Protein sequence: CASSRPGTYNQPQHF. V usage is TRBV19 and J usage is TRBJ1-5; D might be TRBD1 (5 bases). This CDR3 contains 15 residues. V dropped 5 bases and J dropped 4 bases, with 15 bases sitting between them. Looked up from germline, CDR1 is LNHDA and CDR2 is SQIVND (reference sequence).

This rearrangement joins TRBV5-1 to TRBJ2-5; 11 nucleotides line up with TRBD2. The CDR3 totals 17 residues. Germline CDR1 and CDR2: SGHRS and YFSETQ. The junction had 9 bases not matched to a gene; V was cut back by 0 bases and J by 5 bases. The CDR3 region is CASSLGHIAGGAETQYF. The CDR3 DNA follows: TGCGCCAGCAGCTTGGGTCACATAGCGGGAGGGGCGGAGACCCAGTACTTC.